This passage covers 7 T cell receptor beta chains from one sample sequenced in a study of tumor-infiltrating lymphocytes in primary liver carcinoma. Extraction of RNA together with DNA used roughly 20-32 mg of unsorted bulk tissue. cDNA specific to TCR beta was made from 500 ng of total RNA, with a constant-region primer employed for priming. Modified slightly, ARM-PCR produced TCR beta libraries over three nested multiplex PCR rounds. TRBV1-TRBV30 forward primers paired with a C-beta reverse primer were used in the first two PCR rounds, which ran approximately 11 cycles each. TCRdb itself ran the multiplex PCR reads through MiXCR, one entry per CDR3 protein. The top ten clones hold 26% of a sample with more than 70,000 distinct CDR3 sequences, roughly two thirds of them seen once. The sequencing input was tumor-adjacent normal liver tissue. The receptors here all came from a man in his forties with primary liver carcinoma and hepatitis B virus infection.

This clonotype showed up many times. The chain carries TRBV29-1 and TRBJ2-1; D may be TRBD1 (5 bases). The V and J ends lost 3 bases and 5 bases respectively, with 11 bases between them. The CDR3 is made up of 13 amino acids. Germline V gene lookup returns CDR1 SQVTM and CDR2 ANQGSEA. CDR3 nucleotides: TGCAGCGTTGAGGGGCCAGCGAACAATGAGCAGTTCTTC. This codes for CSVEGPANNEQFF.

This chain uses TRBV29-1 with TRBJ1-2; the match to TRBD1 covers 7 bases. In germline, CDR1 is SQVTM, CDR2 ANQGSEA. This CDR3 is 14 amino acids long. Trimming cost V 8 bases and J 4 bases; bases outside gene matches: 13. CDR3 protein: CSIATGATIYGYTF. The CDR3 DNA is TGCAGCATTGCCACAGGGGCGACTATCTATGGCTACACCTTC.

There are a few counts of this clonotype. V usage is TRBV6-1 and J usage is TRBJ2-1, with 9 bases aligning to TRBD2. The germline V gene encodes CDR1 MNHNS and CDR2 SASEGT. J was trimmed by 5 bases and V by 6 bases; bases with no gene match: 8. The CDR3 is made up of 15 amino acids. The CDR3 DNA reads as TGTGCCAGCAGGACTAGCGGCATCATTAACAATGAGCAGTTCTTC. The encoded protein is CASRTSGIINNEQFF.

This clonotype came up a few times. The CDR3 does not close with the conserved phenylalanine or tryptophan, likely indicating a read error. This chain connects TRBV11-2 to TRBJ2-7, with D perhaps TRBD1 (5 bases). Per the germline V gene, CDR1 is SGHAT and CDR2 is FQNNGV. V was pared by 3 bases and J by 0 bases, with 9 bases between. The CDR3 covers 14 residues. CDR3 protein: CASSFGHPSYEQYS. The CDR3 DNA sequence: TGTGCCAGCAGCTTCGGACATCCCTCCTACGAGCAGTACTCC.

This clonotype occurred a few times. Being one base from a much bigger clone, this may be a read error. In this CDR3 the conserved last residue, phenylalanine or tryptophan, is missing, so a read error is likely. The chain uses TRBV6-2 or TRBV6-3 and TRBJ2-5; D unresolved. The CDR3 spans 12 residues. Trimming shortened V by 6 bases and J by 1 base, and 6 bases separated the two germline ends. Germline loops: CDR1 MNHEY, CDR2 SVGEGT. The CDR3 bases are TGTGCCAGCAGCAACAGCCAAGAGACCCAGTACATC. This translates into CASSNSQETQYI.

Regarding this clonotype: A junction boundary mismatches the germline segment, possibly from a read error. This chain joins TRBV28 and TRBJ2-7; 11 positions match TRBD2. The CDR3 length is 14 residues. From germline, CDR1 is MDHEN and CDR2 SYDVKM. The CDR3 DNA reads as TGTGCCAGCAGTTCTCTAGCGGGGGGCTACGAGCATTACTTC. It encodes CASSSLAGGYEHYF.

On this clonotype itself: The CDR3 ends on some other residue instead of the conserved phenylalanine or tryptophan, so this is likely a read error. The DNA is omitted, as the CDR3 cannot be located on it reliably, and the CDR3 follows TCRdb's listing. The chain uses TRBV29-1 and TRBJ2-1; the listed D gene, TRBD2, was not tested against the DNA. The CDR3 length equals 15 residues, ends included. Looked up from germline, CDR1 is SQVTM and CDR2 is ANQGSEA. This CDR3 reads CSVGLAGGFYNEQIL.